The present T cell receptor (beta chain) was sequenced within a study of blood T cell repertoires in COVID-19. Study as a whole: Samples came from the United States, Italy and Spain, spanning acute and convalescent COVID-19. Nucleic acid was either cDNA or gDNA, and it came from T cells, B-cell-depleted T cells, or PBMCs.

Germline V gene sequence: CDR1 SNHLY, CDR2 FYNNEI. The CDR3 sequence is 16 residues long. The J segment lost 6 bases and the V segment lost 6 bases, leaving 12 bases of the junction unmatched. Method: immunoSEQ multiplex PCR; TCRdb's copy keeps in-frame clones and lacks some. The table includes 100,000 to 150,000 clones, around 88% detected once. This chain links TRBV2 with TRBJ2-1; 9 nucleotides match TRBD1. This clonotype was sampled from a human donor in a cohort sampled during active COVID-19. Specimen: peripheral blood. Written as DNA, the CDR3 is TGTGCCAGCAGGGGGACCACAGGGGGCTGGGGCAATGAGCAGTTCTTC. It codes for CASRGTTGGWGNEQFF. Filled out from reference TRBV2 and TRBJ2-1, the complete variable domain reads EPEVTQTPSHQVTQMGQEVILRCVPISNHLYFYWYRQILGQKVEFLVSFYNNEISEKSEIFDDQFSVERPDGSNFTLKIRSTKLEDSAMYFCASRGTTGGWGNEQFFGPGTRLTVL.